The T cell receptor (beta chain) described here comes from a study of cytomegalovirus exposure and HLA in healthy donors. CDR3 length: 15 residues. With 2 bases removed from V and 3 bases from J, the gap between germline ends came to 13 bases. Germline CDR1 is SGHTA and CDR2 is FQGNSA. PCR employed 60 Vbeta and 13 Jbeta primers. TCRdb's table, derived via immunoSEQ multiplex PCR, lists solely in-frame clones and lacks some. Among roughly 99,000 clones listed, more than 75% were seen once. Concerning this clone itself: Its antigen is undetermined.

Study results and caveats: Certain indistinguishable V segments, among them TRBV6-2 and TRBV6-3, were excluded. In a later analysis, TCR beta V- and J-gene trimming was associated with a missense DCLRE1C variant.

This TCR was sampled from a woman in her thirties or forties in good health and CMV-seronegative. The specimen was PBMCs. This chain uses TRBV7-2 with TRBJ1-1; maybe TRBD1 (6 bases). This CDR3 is CASSLTSGVDTEAFF. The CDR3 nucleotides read TGTGCCAGCAGCTTAACCTCAGGGGTCGACACTGAAGCTTTCTTT.